One sample yielded the 15 T cell receptor beta chains listed below, sequenced in a study of cytomegalovirus exposure and HLA in healthy donors. Both 60 Vbeta primers and 13 Jbeta primers went into the PCR. Here immunoSEQ multiplex PCR was the method, and the copy in TCRdb shows in-frame clones only, minus some. The sample lists 150,000 to 200,000 clones, roughly four fifths occurring once. The sequencing input was PBMCs. The receptors here all came from a man younger than 45 in good health and CMV-seronegative.

The chain employs TRBV5-1 and TRBJ1-1; 10 bases match TRBD1. The CDR3 loop spans 17 amino acids. V gave up 4 bases and J gave up 3 bases; unmatched junction bases: 12. Germline CDR1 SGHRS, CDR2 YFSETQ. The CDR3 reads CASSVIPGQGLDTEAFF. Written as DNA, the CDR3 is TGCGCCAGCAGCGTTATTCCGGGACAGGGGCTCGACACTGAAGCTTTCTTT.

The rearrangement uses TRBV7-2 and TRBJ2-1; TRBD2 matches at 8 bases. V lost 4 bases to trimming and J lost 7 bases; unmatched junction nucleotides: 6. The CDR3 is made up of 14 amino acids. Germline-derived CDR1 and CDR2 are SGHTA and FQGNSA. The CDR3: CASSSWTSRNEQFF. The CDR3 bases are TGTGCCAGCAGCTCTTGGACTAGCCGGAATGAGCAGTTCTTC. The full variable domain, in which reference TRBV7-2 and TRBJ2-1 provide the parts outside the CDR3, is GAGVSQSPSNKVTEKGKDVELRCDPISGHTALYWYRQSLGQGLEFLIYFQGNSAPDKSGLPSDRFSAERTGGSVSTLTIQRTQQEDSAVYLCASSSWTSRNEQFFGPGTRLTVL.

This clone has a handful of counts. The chain couples TRBV7-3 to TRBJ2-6, with 11 positions matching TRBD1. Trimming took 5 bases from V and 5 from J; bases not matched to a gene: 11. The germline V gene has CDR1 SGHTA and CDR2 FQGTGA. This CDR3 spans 18 amino acids. CDR3 protein: CASSRRQGQGARANVLTF. CDR3 bases: TGTGCCAGCAGCCGGAGACAAGGACAGGGGGCTCGGGCCAACGTCCTGACTTTC.

This chain connects TRBV7-6 to TRBJ2-5; D call uncertain. The V end was cut by 3 bases, the J end by 5 bases, with 10 bases between. The CDR3 has 13 residues. Germline V gene data show CDR1 as SGHVS and CDR2 as FNYEAQ. The CDR3 here is CASSFSEIETQYF. Written as DNA, the CDR3 is TGTGCCAGCAGCTTCAGCGAAATTGAGACCCAGTACTTC.

To note about this clone: One end of the junction is discordant with germline, which a read error may explain. The V gene is TRBV11-3, the J gene TRBJ2-1; a possible D gene is TRBD1 (5 bases). Germline V lookup: CDR1 SGHNT, CDR2 YENEEA. The length of the CDR3 is 15 residues. The CDR3 reads CASSLEQGSYNEQFF. CDR3 coding DNA: TGTGCCAGCAGCCTAGAGCAGGGCTCCTACAATGAGCAGTTCTTC. The variable domain in full, with the rest retrieved from reference TRBV11-3 and TRBJ2-1, is EAGVVQSPRYKIIEKKQPVAFWCNPISGHNTLYWYLQNLGQGPELLIRYENEEAVDDSQLPKDRFSAERLKGVDSTLKIQPAELGDSAVYLCASSLEQGSYNEQFFGPGTRLTVL.

This chain joins TRBV4-1 and TRBJ1-1, with D possibly TRBD1 on 5 matching bases. This CDR3 has 13 residues. V was cut by 1 base and J by 8 bases, with 11 bases left in between. CDR1 and CDR2 (germline): MGHRA, YSYEKL. The CDR3 coding sequence is TGCGCCAGCAGCCAAGCAGGGTACCTCGAAGCTTTCTTT. It codes for CASSQAGYLEAFF.

The V and J genes are TRBV7-9 and TRBJ2-5; tentative D call: TRBD2 (7 bases). Germline CDR1 is SEHNR and CDR2 is FQNEAQ (reference sequence). V was cut by 3 bases and J by 5 bases, with 22 bases left in between. The CDR3 has 17 residues. CDR3 sequence (DNA): TGTGCCAGCAGCTTCATAATTCCAGGGGACTATTGGGAGACCCAGTACTTC. It is translated as CASSFIIPGDYWETQYF.

This clone was recorded a few times. J is TRBJ1-4 and V is TRBV2, with TRBD1 identical over 7 bases. The CDR3 has 13 amino acids. The V segment lost 11 bases and the J segment 5 bases; nucleotides outside the gene matches: 8. CDR1 is SNHLY and CDR2 is FYNNEI in the germline V gene. CDR3 DNA sequence: TGTGCCGGGACCGGGACAGAAAATGAAAAACTGTTTTTT. Its translation is CAGTGTENEKLFF.

This chain links TRBV19 with TRBJ2-1; 7 bases line up with TRBD1. This CDR3 is built from 16 residues. Germline loops: CDR1 LNHDA, CDR2 SQIVND (reference sequence). The V gene end was trimmed by 7 bases and the J gene end by 0 bases; junction bases not matched to a gene: 9. DNA for the CDR3: TGTGCCAGTACACATTGGGCAGGGGGCTCCTACAATGAGCAGTTCTTC. This gives the protein CASTHWAGGSYNEQFF.

The chain uses TRBV19 and TRBJ2-7; a weak D match, TRBD1 (5 bases). The length of the CDR3 is 13 residues. Germline V gene data show CDR1 as LNHDA and CDR2 as SQIVND (reference sequence). The V and J ends lost 4 bases and 3 bases respectively, with 10 bases between them. The chain's CDR3 is CASSKSQGYEQYF. In DNA, the CDR3 is TGTGCCAGTAGTAAGTCTCAGGGCTACGAGCAGTACTTC.

The chain employs TRBV5-1 and TRBJ2-2; 9 bases map to TRBD2. CDR1 and CDR2 (germline): SGHRS, YFSETQ. V dropped 4 bases and J dropped 4; count of bases not matched to a gene: 8. The CDR3 is made up of 16 amino acids. CDR3 DNA sequence: TGCGCCAGCAGCATTAGCGGGAGAGGGCCCACCGGGGAGCTGTTTTTT. Protein sequence: CASSISGRGPTGELFF.

V is TRBV11-2 and J is TRBJ2-1, with TRBD2 as a possible D gene (5 bases). Per germline, CDR1 SGHAT and CDR2 FQNNGV. V was cut by 0 bases and J by 7 bases, with 10 bases left in between. The length of the CDR3 is 14 residues. The CDR3 sequence: CASSLERVGNEQFF. The CDR3 DNA sequence: TGTGCCAGCAGCTTAGAGAGGGTCGGGAATGAGCAGTTCTTC. Full variable domain (rest looked up from reference TRBV11-2 and TRBJ2-1): EAGVAQSPRYKIIEKRQSVAFWCNPISGHATLYWYQQILGQGPKLLIQFQNNGVVDDSQLPKDRFSAERLKGVDSTLKIQPAKLEDSAVYLCASSLERVGNEQFFGPGTRLTVL.

The chain employs TRBV29-1 and TRBJ2-1; weak D call: TRBD2 (5 bases). V was clipped by 4 bases and J by 5 bases, with 15 bases between them. Germline CDR1 SQVTM, CDR2 ANQGSEA. The CDR3 extends over 14 amino acids. This CDR3 is CSVGASGANNEQFF. CDR3 sequence (DNA): TGCAGCGTTGGTGCGAGCGGAGCTAACAATGAGCAGTTCTTC.

The V and J genes are TRBV5-1 and TRBJ2-5; a weak D match, TRBD2 (6 bases). The CDR3 is 13 amino acids. The V gene lost 4 bases and the J gene lost 2 bases, with 9 bases spanning the gap. Germline loops: CDR1 SGHRS, CDR2 YFSETQ. CDR3 protein: CASSAGRQETQYF. Written as DNA, the CDR3 is TGCGCCAGCAGCGCGGGGAGGCAAGAGACCCAGTACTTC.

This chain uses TRBV11-3 with TRBJ1-1, with 7 bases identical to TRBD1. This CDR3 contains 12 residues. Germline V gene lookup returns CDR1 SGHNT and CDR2 YENEEA. V shed 5 bases and J 6 bases; nucleotides not matched to a gene: 3. The CDR3 protein is CASSPGTAEAFF. CDR3 sequence (DNA): TGTGCCAGCAGCCCGGGGACAGCTGAAGCTTTCTTT.